What follows are 23 T cell receptor beta chains derived from one specimen sequenced in a study of blood T cells in healthy people across ages. Sample-barcoded 5' priming and a J-beta primer mix drove a second PCR of about 6 to 12 cycles. TCRdb reprocessed the 5' RACE reads with MiXCR, giving one entry per CDR3 protein. The sample has 750,000 to 950,000 distinct CDR3 sequences, 25% to 30% seen once; the top ten hold 10%. The sample also formed part of further work on T cells of mothers and their children.

The sample taken for sequencing was blood. These receptors came from a woman aged 40 to 50 in good health.

Ten or more counts support this clonotype. J is TRBJ2-3 and V is TRBV5-6; 10 bases line up with TRBD1. This CDR3 has 15 residues. Germline assignment: CDR1 SGHDT and CDR2 YYEEEE. The trim removed 1 base at V and 6 bases at J, leaving 5 bases unmatched. The CDR3 loop reads CASSLLGQGLDTQYF. In nucleotides, the CDR3 is TGTGCCAGCAGCTTGTTGGGACAGGGGTTGGATACGCAGTATTTT.

With respect to this clonotype: One end of the junction does not line up with germline, which may come from a read error. The chain recombines TRBV5-1 with TRBJ2-2; either TRBD1 or TRBD2 may fit D (5 bases each). Germline V CDR1 and CDR2: SGHRS, YFSETQ. The CDR3 has 17 residues. CDR3 amino acids: CASSLTPGRMNIGELFF. The CDR3 nucleotides read TGCGCCAGCAGCTTGACCCCGGGACGGATGAACATCGGGGAGCTGTTTTTT.

This sequence joins TRBV7-6 and TRBJ1-2, with TRBD1 matching over 7 bases. Unmatched junction bases numbered 6, after V lost 5 bases and J lost 3 bases. From germline, CDR1 is SGHVS and CDR2 FNYEAQ. CDR3 length: 14 residues. DNA for the CDR3: TGTGCCAGCAGCCCCGGGACAGCCGACTATGGCTACACCTTC. It is translated as CASSPGTADYGYTF.

This clonotype occurred many times. The V and J genes are TRBV7-9 and TRBJ1-2; D perhaps matches TRBD1 (6 bases). Trimming shortened V by 4 bases and J by 8 bases, and 17 bases separated the two germline ends. CDR1 and CDR2 from the germline V gene are SEHNR and FQNEAQ (reference sequence). CDR3 size: 14 residues. CDR3 residues: CASSSAPSGGGYTF. CDR3 DNA sequence: TGTGCCAGCAGCTCTGCTCCGTCGGGGGGCGGCTACACCTTC.

The genes are TRBV19 and TRBJ1-1; possible D gene TRBD1, 6 bases. V was shortened by 5 bases and J by 4 bases, with 20 bases between the two germline ends. The CDR3 is 16 residues long. Germline V gene sequence: CDR1 LNHDA, CDR2 SQIVND (reference sequence). Here the CDR3 DNA reads TGTGCCAGTAGTGGGGGGCCCGCCAGGGGCGGCACTGAAGCTTTCTTT. It yields the protein CASSGGPARGGTEAFF.

In its sample, this clonotype was seen many times. One junction end disagrees with the germline gene, perhaps due to a read error. This chain uses TRBV7-7 with TRBJ2-1; the D is unclear. Germline CDR1 is SSHAT and CDR2 is FNYEAQ (reference sequence). The CDR3 has 14 amino acids. CDR3 nucleotide sequence: TGTGCTAGCAGCGTTAGAGTAGGCTACAATGAGCAGTTCTTC. Protein: CASSVRVGYNEQFF.

The rearrangement uses TRBV3-1 and TRBJ2-7; D gene uncertain. The CDR3 is 13 residues long. The V end lost 4 bases, the J end lost 4 bases, and 11 bases lay between the germline ends. Germline CDR1 and CDR2: LGHDT and YNNKEL (reference sequence). DNA for the CDR3: TGTGCCAGCAGCCTCCGGAAGGGATACGAGCAGTACTTC. Residues: CASSLRKGYEQYF.

The CDR3 protein is CSVGEGASSYEQYF. The CDR3 DNA sequence: TGCAGCGTGGGGGAGGGGGCGAGCTCCTACGAGCAGTACTTC. The chain carries TRBV29-1 and TRBJ2-7; either TRBD1 or TRBD2 may fit D (7 bases each). V lost 6 bases and J 0 bases, leaving 15 bases between the germline ends. CDR3 length equals 14 residues. CDR1 SQVTM and CDR2 ANQGSEA come from the germline V gene.

V and J are TRBV3-1 and TRBJ1-4, with D unresolved. Trimming left V 4 bases short and J 8 bases short, with 11 bases between. Germline V gives CDR1 LGHDT, CDR2 YNNKEL (reference sequence). The CDR3 contains 13 residues. The CDR3 DNA reads TGTGCCAGCAGCCGAGACCCGGGAGAAAAACTGTTTTTT. Its protein product is CASSRDPGEKLFF.

This clonotype was seen ten or more times. The CDR3 nucleotides are TGCACCAGCAGCCAAGAGCGGGGGGACCAAGAGACCCAGTACTTC. As protein: CTSSQERGDQETQYF. This chain joins TRBV1 and TRBJ2-5; no check of the table's D call, TRBD2, against the DNA was made. TRBV1 is classified as a pseudogene. The CDR3 runs 15 residues.

This sequence joins TRBV7-9 and TRBJ1-4; D unclear. The length of the CDR3 is 15 residues. Germline V gene sequence: CDR1 SEHNR, CDR2 FQNEAQ (reference sequence). V was clipped by 5 bases and J by 7 bases, with 17 bases between them. The CDR3 coding sequence is TGTGCCAGCAGCCCCGAAGGGTGGTTGAGTGAAAAACTGTTTTTT. Its translation is CASSPEGWLSEKLFF.

This clonotype showed up just a few times. This sequence joins TRBV29-1 and TRBJ1-2; TRBD1 agrees at 7 bases. CDR1 and CDR2 (germline): SQVTM, ANQGSEA. The CDR3 runs 14 residues. V dropped 7 bases and J dropped 5; count of bases not matched to a gene: 13. CDR3 loop: CSAGSQGGWYGYTF. In DNA, the CDR3 is TGCAGCGCCGGCAGTCAGGGGGGTTGGTATGGCTACACCTTC.

The chain joins TRBV4-3 to TRBJ2-7, with 12 bases that match TRBD2. The CDR3 has 15 residues. Germline V gives CDR1 LGHNA, CDR2 YSLEER. Germline trimming cut 3 bases from V and 5 bases from J; bases unmatched to any gene: 5. The CDR3 here is CASSQASGGAHEQYF. CDR3 DNA sequence: TGCGCCAGCAGCCAGGCTAGCGGGGGGGCCCACGAGCAGTACTTC.

This clonotype was found a few times. This rearrangement joins TRBV28 to TRBJ1-2; D is unclear. CDR1 is MDHEN, CDR2 SYDVKM, per germline. Between the trimmed V and J ends, which lost 6 bases and 4 bases, there was a span of 15 bases. The CDR3 contains 14 residues. CDR3 DNA sequence: TGTGCCAGCAGCTTAGGGTCTTTGGGCTATGGCTACACCTTC. The encoded protein is CASSLGSLGYGYTF.

In its sample, this clonotype was seen many times. The V and J genes are TRBV5-5 and TRBJ1-6; D is ambiguous. Trimming shortened V by 5 bases and J by 7 bases, and 13 bases separated the two germline ends. Looked up from germline, CDR1 is SGHKS and CDR2 is YYEKEE (reference sequence). This CDR3 is 14 amino acids long. The CDR3 coding sequence is TGTGCCAGCAGACTCGCAGCGGGAAATTCACCCCTCCACTTT. It codes for CASRLAAGNSPLHF. The whole variable domain, filled in from reference TRBV5-5 and TRBJ1-6, reads DAGVTQSPTHLIKTRGQQVTLRCSPISGHKSVSWYQQVLGQGPQFIFQYYEKEERGRGNFPDRFSARQFPNYSSELNVNALLLGDSALYLCASRLAAGNSPLHFGNGTRLTVT.

The CDR3: CASQQAGMDSPLHF. For the CDR3, the DNA is TGTGCCTCGCAGCAAGCAGGGATGGATTCACCCCTCCACTTT. This chain joins TRBV6-1 and TRBJ1-6, with D perhaps TRBD1 (5 bases). Germline V gene data show CDR1 as MNHNS and CDR2 as SASEGT. The CDR3 sequence is 14 residues long. V was pared by 11 bases and J by 8 bases, with 19 bases between.

This clonotype appeared a few times. The J gene is TRBJ1-5, the V gene TRBV20-1; D might be TRBD1 (5 bases). V lost 5 bases and J lost 7, with 12 bases in between. The CDR3 runs 12 residues. CDR1 DFQATT and CDR2 SNEGSKA come from the germline V gene (reference sequence). Written as DNA, the CDR3 is TGCAGTGCTCCGCTGGGGGAACAGCCCCAGCATTTT. Translated, it gives CSAPLGEQPQHF.

The chain joins TRBV4-3 to TRBJ2-1; 7 bases match TRBD1. Germline-derived CDR1 and CDR2 are LGHNA and YSLEER. The CDR3 sequence is 14 residues long. The J segment lost 4 bases and the V segment lost 4 bases, leaving 4 bases of the junction unmatched. The CDR3 DNA reads as TGCGCCAGCAGCCCGAGGGGACAGTACAATGAGCAGTTCTTC. This encodes CASSPRGQYNEQFF.

The genes are TRBV12-3 or TRBV12-4 and TRBJ2-1, with a tentative D call TRBD2 (5 bases). V gave up 5 bases and J gave up 9 bases, with 14 bases separating them. CDR3 size: 13 residues. The CDR3 region has the DNA TGTGCCAGCAGTCTCGCCCACCGGGGTGAGCAGTTCTTC. It codes for CASSLAHRGEQFF.

This clonotype was seen more than once but under ten times. J is TRBJ2-3 and V is TRBV3-1; weak D call: TRBD1 (7 bases). Trimming removed 0 bases from V and 6 bases from J, with 16 bases in between. The length of the CDR3 is 16 residues. Looked up from germline, CDR1 is LGHDT and CDR2 is YNNKEL (reference sequence). The CDR3 protein is CASSQDPGGGKDTQYF. CDR3 nucleotide sequence: TGTGCCAGCAGCCAAGATCCAGGAGGGGGCAAGGATACGCAGTATTTT.

This clonotype appeared a few times. The chain couples TRBV20-1 to TRBJ1-5; TRBD1 agrees at 9 bases. Germline V gene lookup returns CDR1 DFQATT and CDR2 SNEGSKA (reference sequence). CDR3 size: 16 residues. The V gene end was trimmed by 5 bases and the J gene end by 1 base; junction bases not matched to a gene: 9. CDR3 coding DNA: TGCAGTGCTTTCCCGGGACAGGGAAGAAGCAATCAGCCCCAGCATTTT. It codes for CSAFPGQGRSNQPQHF.

As concerns this clonotype: Being one base from a much bigger clone, this may be a read error. This sequence joins TRBV4-1 and TRBJ2-5; D is ambiguous. Trimming removed 2 bases at V and 11 bases at J, with 15 bases between. Per germline, CDR1 MGHRA and CDR2 YSYEKL. CDR3 length: 13 amino acids. In DNA, the CDR3 is TGCGCCAGCAGCCAACAGGCCAGCGATGAGCAGTACTTC. The encoded protein is CASSQQASDEQYF.

Here the CDR3 reads CSARDPRGSYEQYF. The CDR3 DNA follows: TGCAGTGCTAGAGACCCCCGAGGCTCCTACGAGCAGTACTTC. The rearrangement links TRBV20-1 to TRBJ2-7; no definite D call. The CDR3 is 14 amino acids. Trimming removed 0 bases at V and 0 bases at J, with 9 bases between. The germline gives CDR1 DFQATT, CDR2 SNEGSKA (reference sequence).